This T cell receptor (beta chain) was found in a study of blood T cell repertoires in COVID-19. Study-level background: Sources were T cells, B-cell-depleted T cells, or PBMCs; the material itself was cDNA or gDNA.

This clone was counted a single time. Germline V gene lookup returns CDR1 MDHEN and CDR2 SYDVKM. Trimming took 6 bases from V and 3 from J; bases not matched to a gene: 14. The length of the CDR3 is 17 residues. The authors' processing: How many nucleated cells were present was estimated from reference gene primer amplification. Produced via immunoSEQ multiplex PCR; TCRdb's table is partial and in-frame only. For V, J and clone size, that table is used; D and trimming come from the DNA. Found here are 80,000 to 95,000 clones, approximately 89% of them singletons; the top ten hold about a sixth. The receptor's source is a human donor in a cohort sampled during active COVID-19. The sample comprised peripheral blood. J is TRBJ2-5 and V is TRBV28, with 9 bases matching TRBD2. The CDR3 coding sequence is TGTGCCAGCAGCCGGGATATAAAGCGGGGGGCGAAAGAGACCCAGTACTTC. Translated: CASSRDIKRGAKETQYF.